What follows describes a single T cell receptor beta chain. This sample was taken from a study of OX40 agonist ivuxolimab in advanced cancers. The CDR3 covers 18 residues. Trimming took 2 bases from V and 2 from J; bases not matched to a gene: 12. Germline CDR1 and CDR2: LNHNV and YYDKDF (reference sequence). Using immunoSEQ multiplex PCR, the repertoire was profiled, and TCRdb retains in-frame clones only, with some absent. Of about 53,000 clones listed, 79% are singletons. Here the sequenced sample was CD4+ or CD8+ T cells sorted from blood, taken in a trial of the OX40 agonist ivuxolimab. The chain recombines TRBV15 with TRBJ1-3; 7 bases map to TRBD1. This clonotype was obtained from an adult with an advanced solid tumor such as melanoma, head and neck, liver or kidney cancer. The CDR3 loop is CATSRYGRQGGPGNTIYF. The CDR3 region has the DNA TGTGCCACCAGCAGATATGGAAGACAGGGAGGCCCTGGAAACACCATATATTTT. Complete variable domain (other parts from reference TRBV15 and TRBJ1-3): DAMVIQNPRYQVTQFGKPVTLSCSQTLNHNVMYWYQQKSSQAPKLLFHYYDKDFNNEADTPDNFQSRRPNTSFCFLDIRSPGLGDTAMYLCATSRYGRQGGPGNTIYFGEGSWLTVV.